Following are 20 T cell receptor beta chains from one sample sequenced in a study of Ad26.COV2.S vaccination and SARS-CoV-2 variants. Noted treatment: some 20 received Ad26.COV2.S at low or high dose, single or two shots; several received placebo; per-sample allocation not given. Vaccine and placebo recipients were sampled on day 63 after the first injection. Repertoires were generated with immunoSEQ multiplex PCR, while TCRdb's copy carries only in-frame clones and drops some. Seen here are 400,000 to 500,000 clones, approximately 88% observed once, and the top ten hold about 3.5%. This sample comprised peripheral blood, obtained in a trial of Ad26.COV2.S vaccine versus placebo. The receptors originated from a person between 18 and 60 years old who received the Ad26.COV2.S COVID-19 vaccine or a placebo.

This clone appeared a single time. The chain is built from TRBV29-1 and TRBJ2-7; 11 bases map to TRBD1. Germline CDR1 and CDR2: SQVTM and ANQGSEA. CDR3 length: 15 amino acids. Unmatched junction bases numbered 12, after V lost 6 bases and J lost 5 bases. CDR3 residues: CSVTIPGQGDHEQYF. The CDR3 nucleotides are TGCAGCGTGACTATTCCGGGACAGGGGGACCACGAGCAGTACTTC.

This chain's CDR3 is CSASDGSSGGTYEQYF. CDR3 nucleotides: TGCAGTGCTAGTGACGGCTCTAGCGGGGGGACCTACGAGCAGTACTTC. The chain recombines TRBV20-1 with TRBJ2-7; 11 nucleotides match TRBD2. The CDR3 runs 16 residues. Per the germline V gene, CDR1 is DFQATT and CDR2 is SNEGSKA (reference sequence). J gave up 2 bases and V 3 bases, and 9 bases lay outside the gene matches.

As to this clone: The sample holds other DNA sequences that translate to the same CDR3. The rearrangement links TRBV5-1 to TRBJ2-7; D is ambiguous. The germline V gene encodes CDR1 SGHRS and CDR2 YFSETQ. The CDR3 runs to 12 residues. Trimming stripped 0 bases from V and 3 bases from J, with 4 bases between. CDR3 residues: CASSLDNYEQYF. The CDR3 DNA follows: TGCGCCAGCAGCTTGGACAACTACGAGCAGTACTTC.

V is TRBV7-8 and J is TRBJ1-5, with TRBD1 matching 9 bases. The CDR3 loop spans 14 amino acids. Germline-derived CDR1 and CDR2 are SGHVS and FQNEAQ. With 5 bases clipped from V and 7 bases from J, the junction kept 6 bases outside the gene matches. CDR3 residues: CASSATGGGQPQHF. CDR3 bases: TGTGCCAGCAGCGCGACAGGGGGAGGGCAGCCCCAGCATTTT.

V and J are TRBV7-8 and TRBJ1-4, with a possible D match to TRBD1 (5 bases). The ends were cut back, 2 bases at V and 3 bases at J, with 16 bases in the middle. In germline, CDR1 is SGHVS, CDR2 FQNEAQ. This CDR3 contains 17 residues. CDR3 amino acids: CASSLTWGGASNEKLFF. CDR3 in DNA: TGTGCCAGCAGCTTAACTTGGGGAGGGGCCTCTAATGAAAAACTGTTTTTT.

Only one count was recorded for this clone. The chain uses TRBV11-2 and TRBJ1-1; D is undetermined. The CDR3 has 14 residues. Looked up from germline, CDR1 is SGHAT and CDR2 is FQNNGV. Trimming removed 5 bases from V and 7 bases from J, with 17 bases in between. CDR3 coding DNA: TGTGCCAGCAGCCTCCAGCTCCAGGACCGTGAAGCTTTCTTT. Its translation is CASSLQLQDREAFF.

The rearrangement joins TRBV9 to TRBJ1-1; no clear D gene. V lost 0 bases, J lost 0 bases, and 9 bases lay in between. Germline V gene data show CDR1 as SGDLS and CDR2 as YYNGEE. CDR3 length: 15 residues. The DNA of the CDR3 is TGTGCCAGCAGCGTAGAGCCGGATATGAACACTGAAGCTTTCTTT. Translating it yields CASSVEPDMNTEAFF.

V is TRBV21-1 and J is TRBJ2-7. TRBV21-1 is recorded as a pseudogene. The CDR3 consists of 16 residues. The CDR3: CASSKGAQILSYEQYF. CDR3 coding DNA: TGTGCCAGCAGCAAAGGAGCTCAGATCCTTTCCTACGAGCAGTACTTC.

This clone was detected only once. This chain joins TRBV2 and TRBJ1-1, with D tentatively TRBD1 (5 bases). CDR3 length: 14 amino acids. Germline V lookup: CDR1 SNHLY, CDR2 FYNNEI. The V gene lost 6 bases and the J gene lost 3 bases, with 14 bases spanning the gap. This chain's CDR3 is CASSWLPGDTEAFF. The CDR3, as DNA: TGTGCCAGCAGCTGGCTTCCGGGGGACACTGAAGCTTTCTTT.

This clone was seen only once. The gene calls are TRBV20-1 and TRBJ2-1; D uncertain. The germline V and J ends were trimmed by 5 bases and 15 bases, with 14 bases remaining between them. Germline V gives CDR1 DFQATT, CDR2 SNEGSKA (reference sequence). This CDR3 region has 10 residues. This CDR3 is CSARRPLGFF. The CDR3, as DNA: TGCAGTGCTCGGCGGCCGCTGGGGTTCTTC.

This clone was recorded a few times. In DNA, the CDR3 is TGTGCCAGCAGTGCCCTAGGGTTCACAGATACGCAGTATTTT. Its protein product is CASSALGFTDTQYF. The chain uses TRBV6-4 and TRBJ2-3; D is unclear. The CDR3 covers 14 residues. The V and J ends lost 4 bases and 2 bases respectively, with 10 bases between them. CDR1 is MRHNA and CDR2 is SNTAGT in the germline V gene.

The chain joins TRBV3-1 (or the pseudogene TRBV3-2) to TRBJ1-2; the D gene is possibly TRBD1 (6 bases). V lost 4 bases, J lost 7 bases, and 16 bases lay in between. Looked up from germline, CDR1 is LGHDT and CDR2 is YNNKEL (reference sequence). The CDR3 has 14 residues. Here the CDR3 DNA reads TGTGCCAGCAGCCCCCCGGACAGTTGGTTTGGCTACACCTTC. Encoded protein: CASSPPDSWFGYTF.

This chain links TRBV28 with TRBJ2-7; TRBD1 agrees at 7 bases. The ends lost 6 bases at V and 1 base at J; junction bases unmatched: 6. CDR1 is MDHEN and CDR2 is SYDVKM in the germline V gene. The CDR3 is made up of 14 amino acids. CDR3 in DNA: TGTGCCAGCAGGCGAGGGGGCGCGTCCTACGAGCAGTACTTC. The encoded protein is CASRRGGASYEQYF. Together with reference TRBV28 and TRBJ2-7, the CDR3 gives the full variable domain: DVKVTQSSRYLVKRTGEKVFLECVQDMDHENMFWYRQDPGLGLRLIYFSYDVKMKEKGDIPEGYSVSREKKERFSLILESASTNQTSMYLCASRRGGASYEQYFGPGTRLTVT.

The V and J genes are TRBV30 and TRBJ2-1; the D gene is possibly TRBD1 (6 bases). Germline lookup yields CDR1 GTSNPN and CDR2 SVGIG (reference sequence). Trimming shortened V by 7 bases and J by 5 bases, and 21 bases separated the two germline ends. The CDR3 totals 15 residues. The CDR3 DNA reads as TGTGCCTCTACTCCCCCAGGGGCTCTTGACAATGAGCAGTTCTTC. It encodes CASTPPGALDNEQFF.

This sequence joins TRBV7-3 and TRBJ2-3; unclear D gene. V shed 3 bases and J shed 1 base, with 8 bases lying between them. The germline V gene has CDR1 SGHTA and CDR2 FQGTGA. There are 14 residues in the CDR3. CDR3 sequence (DNA): TGTGCCAGCAGCTTGGACGACCGCACAGATACGCAGTATTTT. Its protein product is CASSLDDRTDTQYF.

The chain carries TRBV7-2 and TRBJ2-2; 8 positions agree with TRBD2. Trimming took 4 bases from V and 6 from J; bases not matched to a gene: 10. The germline V gene encodes CDR1 SGHTA and CDR2 FQGNSA. This CDR3 is built from 16 residues. The CDR3 reads CASSYGRSGGAGELFF. CDR3 DNA sequence: TGTGCCAGCAGCTACGGAAGAAGCGGGGGAGCCGGGGAGCTGTTTTTT.

This chain uses TRBV27 with TRBJ2-7; D gene uncertain. This CDR3 spans 13 amino acids. The V and J ends lost 0 bases and 4 bases respectively, with 7 bases between them. Germline V lookup: CDR1 MNHEY, CDR2 SMNVEV (reference sequence). The CDR3 here is CASSLSLNYEQYF. The CDR3 DNA follows: TGTGCCAGCAGTTTATCCCTGAATTACGAGCAGTACTTC.

The chain joins TRBV7-9 to TRBJ1-4, with 8 nucleotides matching TRBD1. The CDR3 sequence is 14 residues long. Trimming cost V 5 bases and J 3 bases; bases outside gene matches: 2. Germline V lookup: CDR1 SEHNR, CDR2 FQNEAQ (reference sequence). The CDR3 loop is CASSPTGANEKLFF. CDR3 nucleotide sequence: TGTGCCAGCAGCCCGACAGGGGCTAATGAAAAACTGTTTTTT.

The V gene is TRBV6-6, the J gene TRBJ1-4; D may be TRBD1 (5 bases). The germline CDR1 and CDR2 sequences are MNHNY and SVGAGI (reference sequence). V lost 6 bases and J 6 bases, leaving 14 bases between the germline ends. The CDR3 length is 14 residues. Written as DNA, the CDR3 is TGTGCCAGCAGCTACCGGGACGTAGATGAAAAACTGTTTTTT. It codes for CASSYRDVDEKLFF.

The chain uses TRBV7-2 and TRBJ2-3; 8 bases match TRBD2. Losses at the gene ends were 2 bases for V and 2 bases for J; bases not matched to a gene: 15. The germline V gene has CDR1 SGHTA and CDR2 FQGNSA. The CDR3 contains 19 residues. The CDR3 region is CASSLLLAGGGFNTDTQYF. The CDR3 DNA reads as TGTGCCAGCAGCTTACTCTTGGCGGGCGGGGGGTTTAACACAGATACGCAGTATTTT. Together with reference TRBV7-2 and TRBJ2-3, the CDR3 gives the full variable domain: GAGVSQSPSNKVTEKGKDVELRCDPISGHTALYWYRQSLGQGLEFLIYFQGNSAPDKSGLPSDRFSAERTGGSVSTLTIQRTQQEDSAVYLCASSLLLAGGGFNTDTQYFGPGTRLTVL.